The present entry profiles one T cell receptor beta chain with its context. It has no known antigen specificity. One base away there is no much larger clone; base qualities are not given. Libraries were made using the immunoSEQ multiplex PCR assay. TCRdb retrieved this table from immuneACCESS and kept in-frame rearrangements only. Not all clones are present; in checked studies, unresolved V genes account for under half, and no reason is known for the remainder. The sample table contains over 350,000 clones; only one count was recorded for more than 85% of them. About 0.02% of the sample comes from the top ten. The data stem from a study of shared T cell receptors in the human thymus (dated by TCRdb to about 2021). Looking at the study overall: The study examined how self-reactive, shared T-cell receptor alpha chains are generated in the human thymus.

Clipping removes 0 bases from V and 6 bases from J, with 12 as the unmatched junction base count. The CDR3 holds 17 amino acids from the cysteine to the phenylalanine. Of the read, only the CDR3 DNA is kept; its 51 bases are in frame from base 1. CDR1 and CDR2 are drawn from the germline V gene: SGHDN, FVKESK. The source material was thymocytes. The receptor was isolated from a human donor. Recombination linked TRBV14 to TRBJ2-5; 8 bases in between match TRBD2. The CDR3 protein sequence reads: CASSQEMGLVGRKTQYF. The nucleotide sequence is given as TGTGCCAGCAGCCAAGAGATGGGACTAGTCGGGAGGAAGACCCAGTACTTC.